This TCR beta chain was retrieved from a study of T cell repertoires in cytomegalovirus infection. Study-level results: The response measured ex vivo was dominated by TCR beta clonotypes (HLA-C-restricted and CMV-specific). Totalled public TCR beta family frequency picked out people who carried CMV plus the relevant HLA.

This CDR3 region has 14 residues. Germline V gene sequence: CDR1 SSHAT, CDR2 FNYEAQ (reference sequence). This clonotype was seen only a few times. The antigen remains unidentified. The junction differs from germline at one of its ends, possibly a read error. Using its own MiXCR run on the reads, TCRdb lists one record per CDR3 protein. Among approximately 770,000 distinct CDR3 sequences, almost 30% were seen once, and the ten largest hold around 12%. J is TRBJ2-1 and V is TRBV7-7, with D uncertain. The TCR comes from a human donor in good health (CMV status not recorded). Some clones in this sample may be carry-over from other donors' samples. The sequenced sample was cultured CD8+ T cells from PBMCs, obtained from culture after CMV antigen stimulation. CDR3 in DNA: TGTGCTAGCAGCTTAAGGTCGTCAGACAATGAGCAGTTCTTC. Encoded protein: CASSLRSSDNEQFF. The variable domain in full, completed from reference TRBV7-7 and TRBJ2-1, reads GAGVSQSPRYKVTKRGQDVTLRCDPISSHATLYWYQQALGQGPEFLTYFNYEAQPDKSGLPSDRFSAERPEGSISTLTIQRTEQRDSAMYRCASSLRSSDNEQFFGPGTRLTVL.